This section outlines one TCR beta chain sequence together with its context. Authors' data handling: Amplification of reference gene primers was used by the study to estimate nucleated cell counts. Libraries were prepared by immunoSEQ multiplex PCR; TCRdb keeps only in-frame clonotypes and omits some of them. V and J calls and clone size are those listed in that table; D and trimming were worked out from the DNA. The table lists 35,000 to 45,000 clones, more than 65% of them singletons. The CDR3 contains 14 residues. V was cut by 5 bases and J by 7 bases, with 18 bases left in between. The germline V gene has CDR1 MNHEY and CDR2 SVGEGT. This sample stems from a study of blood T cell repertoires in COVID-19. For the study at large: Sites across the United States, Italy and Spain contributed samples from acute and convalescent COVID-19. The cDNA or gDNA used as material had been derived from T cells, B-cell-depleted T cells, or PBMCs.

The TCR was taken from a man older than 75 with acute or convalescent COVID-19. V usage is TRBV6-2 or TRBV6-3 and J usage is TRBJ2-7, with D possibly being TRBD1 (6 bases). Material: peripheral blood. In DNA, the CDR3 is TGTGCCAGCAGTCAACAGGGTGGCTCGGGGGAGCAGTACTTC. This gives the protein CASSQQGGSGEQYF.